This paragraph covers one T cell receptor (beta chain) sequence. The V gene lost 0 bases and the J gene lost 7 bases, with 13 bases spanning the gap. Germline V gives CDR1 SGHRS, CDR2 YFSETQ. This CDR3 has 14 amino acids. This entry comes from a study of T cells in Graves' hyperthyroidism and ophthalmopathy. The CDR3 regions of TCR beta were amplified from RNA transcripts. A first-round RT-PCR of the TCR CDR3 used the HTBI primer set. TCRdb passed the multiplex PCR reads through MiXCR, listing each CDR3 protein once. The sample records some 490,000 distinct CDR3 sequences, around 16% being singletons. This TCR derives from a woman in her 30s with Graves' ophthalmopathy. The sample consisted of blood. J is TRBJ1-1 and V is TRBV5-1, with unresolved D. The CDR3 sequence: CASSLEAGDNEAFF. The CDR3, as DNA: TGCGCCAGCAGCTTGGAGGCCGGGGATAATGAAGCTTTCTTT.